The next 10 T cell receptor beta chains were all read from a single sample in a study of blood T cell repertoires in COVID-19. The repertoire was sequenced with immunoSEQ multiplex PCR; TCRdb's copy has only in-frame clones and lacks some. The sample lists about 350,000 clones; 85% to 90% were seen once. The specimen was PBMCs or T cells enriched from blood (not recorded which). Receptors were obtained from a woman in her twenties or thirties who had been exposed to COVID-19.

This chain links TRBV11-2 with TRBJ2-7; the match to TRBD1 covers 9 bases. CDR1 and CDR2 (germline): SGHAT, FQNNGV. The CDR3 loop spans 14 amino acids. The junction had 15 bases not matched to a gene; V was cut back by 6 bases and J by 12 bases. For the CDR3, the DNA is TGTGCCAGCAGTCGAGCCCAAACGGGGACAGGGTGGTACTTC. It encodes CASSRAQTGTGWYF.

The V and J genes are TRBV7-6 and TRBJ2-7; the match to TRBD2 covers 8 bases. CDR3 size: 15 residues. After removal of 5 bases from V and 0 bases from J, the junction contained 6 bases not matched to a gene. CDR1 SGHVS and CDR2 FNYEAQ come from the germline V gene. The CDR3 coding sequence is TGTGCCAGCAGCCCCAGCGGGAGAAGCTCCTACGAGCAGTACTTC. It is translated as CASSPSGRSSYEQYF.

The chain recombines TRBV5-1 with TRBJ2-1; 9 bases agree with TRBD1. This CDR3 region has 16 residues. CDR1 and CDR2 from the germline V gene are SGHRS and YFSETQ. V lost 2 bases, J lost 8 bases, and 11 bases stayed unmatched. The CDR3 sequence: CASSFRGQGKFDEQFF. The CDR3 DNA is TGCGCCAGCAGCTTTAGAGGACAGGGGAAGTTCGATGAGCAGTTCTTC.

The chain uses TRBV9 and TRBJ1-3, with D possibly being TRBD1 (6 bases). The V end was cut by 2 bases, the J end by 2 bases, with 11 bases between. The CDR3 contains 15 residues. Germline V gene data show CDR1 as SGDLS and CDR2 as YYNGEE. CDR3 in DNA: TGTGCCAGCAGCGTGACAGGAACTACTGGAAACACCATATATTTT. Amino acids: CASSVTGTTGNTIYF.

The chain carries TRBV2 and TRBJ1-5; TRBD1 aligns across 8 bases. V lost 4 bases and J lost 0; bases outside the gene matches: 2. The germline V gene encodes CDR1 SNHLY and CDR2 FYNNEI. The CDR3 runs 15 residues. CDR3 in DNA: TGTGCCAGCAGTGGACAGGGGAATAGCAATCAGCCCCAGCATTTT. It codes for CASSGQGNSNQPQHF.

The chain uses TRBV30 and TRBJ1-1, with 7 bases that match TRBD1. Germline CDR1 GTSNPN, CDR2 SVGIG (reference sequence). The CDR3 contains 14 residues. J lost 0 bases, V lost 2 bases, and 3 bases had no gene match. This chain's CDR3 is CAWSSGTVNTEAFF. The CDR3 DNA reads TGTGCCTGGAGTTCCGGGACAGTGAACACTGAAGCTTTCTTT.

The CDR3 DNA reads TGTGCCAGCAGCTTCCAGGACAGGACCGATACGCAGTATTTT. Its translation: CASSFQDRTDTQYF. The chain couples TRBV5-4 to TRBJ2-3; the match to TRBD1 covers 7 bases. This CDR3 comprises 14 residues. Germline V CDR1 and CDR2: SGHNT, YYREEE (reference sequence). V shed 2 bases and J 6 bases; nucleotides not matched to a gene: 6.

The chain carries TRBV19 and TRBJ2-1; TRBD2 agrees at 7 bases. Germline loops: CDR1 LNHDA, CDR2 SQIVND (reference sequence). The V gene end was trimmed by 4 bases and the J gene end by 8 bases; junction bases not matched to a gene: 14. The CDR3 extends over 16 amino acids. In DNA, the CDR3 is TGTGCCAGTAGTAAATCTTCGGGACTAAGGGGTCATGAGCAGTTCTTC. It specifies CASSKSSGLRGHEQFF. The variable domain in full, with the rest retrieved from reference TRBV19 and TRBJ2-1, is DGGITQSPKYLFRKEGQNVTLSCEQNLNHDAMYWYRQDPGQGLRLIYYSQIVNDFQKGDIAEGYSVSREKKESFPLTVTSAQKNPTAFYLCASSKSSGLRGHEQFFGPGTRLTVL.

The chain joins TRBV27 to TRBJ1-1; D is unresolved. V dropped 3 bases and J dropped 6 bases, with 14 bases sitting between them. The CDR3 contains 14 residues. The germline CDR1 and CDR2 sequences are MNHEY and SMNVEV (reference sequence). CDR3 sequence: CASSFYTGNSEAFF. DNA for the CDR3: TGTGCCAGCAGTTTCTATACGGGGAATTCTGAAGCTTTCTTT.

The chain recombines TRBV9 with TRBJ1-2, with a tentative D call TRBD1 (5 bases). This CDR3 is built from 13 residues. Trimming stripped 0 bases from V and 9 bases from J, with 12 bases between. Germline-derived CDR1 and CDR2 are SGDLS and YYNGEE. CDR3 bases: TGTGCCAGCAGCGTAGGGGCAGGGATGAGCTACACCTTC. Protein sequence: CASSVGAGMSYTF.